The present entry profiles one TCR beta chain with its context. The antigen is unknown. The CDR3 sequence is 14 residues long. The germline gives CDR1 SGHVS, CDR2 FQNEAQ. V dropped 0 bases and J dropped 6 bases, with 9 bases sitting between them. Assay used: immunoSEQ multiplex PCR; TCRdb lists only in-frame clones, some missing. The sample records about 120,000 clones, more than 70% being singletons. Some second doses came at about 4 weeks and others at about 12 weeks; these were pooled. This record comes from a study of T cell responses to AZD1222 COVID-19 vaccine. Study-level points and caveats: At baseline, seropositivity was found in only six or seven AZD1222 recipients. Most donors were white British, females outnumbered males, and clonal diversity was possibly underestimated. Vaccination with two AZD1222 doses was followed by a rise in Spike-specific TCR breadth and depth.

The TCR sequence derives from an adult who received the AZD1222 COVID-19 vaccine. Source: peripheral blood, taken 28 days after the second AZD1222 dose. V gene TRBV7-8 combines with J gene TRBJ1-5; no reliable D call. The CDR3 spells CASSLATISQPQHF. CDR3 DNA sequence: TGTGCCAGCAGCTTAGCGACGATTTCTCAGCCCCAGCATTTT.